These 18 T cell receptor beta chains came from one sample sequenced in a study of CDR3 diversity in severe acne. MiXCR, applied by TCRdb to the PCR reads, yields one record per CDR3 protein. The sample includes about 86,000 distinct CDR3 sequences, under 60% of them seen just once. The sample taken for sequencing was blood. Receptors originate from a male donor in good health, without acne.

The J gene is TRBJ2-1, the V gene TRBV5-6; D may be TRBD2 (7 bases). Trimming shortened V by 3 bases and J by 6 bases, and 19 bases separated the two germline ends. The V gene's germline CDR1 is SGHDT and CDR2 YYEEEE. The CDR3 has 16 residues. CDR3 DNA: TGTGCCAGCAGCTCGGGGGGCGGGTACAAACGCAATGAGCAGTTCTTC. Residues: CASSSGGGYKRNEQFF.

This clonotype was seen at least ten times. The chain has TRBV6-2 or TRBV6-3 and TRBJ2-7; D could derive from TRBD1 or TRBD2 (5 bases each). Germline values: CDR1 MNHEY, CDR2 SVGEGT. The CDR3 spans 14 residues. V dropped 2 bases and J dropped 6 bases, with 14 bases sitting between them. The CDR3 DNA reads as TGTGCCAGCAGTTACGGGGGAAAGGGCTCCGAGCAGTACTTC. Protein sequence: CASSYGGKGSEQYF.

This clonotype was counted many times. J is TRBJ2-1 and V is TRBV29-1; perhaps TRBD1 as D (6 bases). CDR3 size: 13 residues. From germline, CDR1 is SQVTM and CDR2 ANQGSEA. The germline V and J ends were trimmed by 3 bases and 5 bases, with 11 bases remaining between them. The CDR3 coding sequence is TGCAGCGTTGAGAAACAGGGCAACAATGAGCAGTTCTTC. Encoded protein: CSVEKQGNNEQFF.

This chain connects TRBV4-2 to TRBJ2-3, with 10 bases fitting TRBD2. This CDR3 comprises 15 residues. Germline assignment: CDR1 LGHNA and CDR2 YNFKEQ. V lost 3 bases, J lost 6 bases, and 6 bases stayed unmatched. The chain's CDR3 is CASSQEAGGRDTQYF. CDR3 in DNA: TGTGCCAGCAGCCAGGAAGCGGGGGGGCGTGATACGCAGTATTTT.

The chain joins TRBV7-9 to TRBJ1-1; weak D call: TRBD1 (6 bases). The germline V and J ends were trimmed by 5 bases and 2 bases, with 15 bases remaining between them. The length of the CDR3 is 15 residues. Germline loops: CDR1 SEHNR, CDR2 FQNEAQ (reference sequence). CDR3 in amino acids: CASSQVWTVNTEAFF. CDR3 bases: TGTGCCAGCAGCCAAGTTTGGACAGTTAACACTGAAGCTTTCTTT.

V and J are TRBV5-6 and TRBJ2-5; D remains unclear. The germline V and J ends were trimmed by 4 bases and 5 bases, with 18 bases remaining between them. Germline V gene data show CDR1 as SGHDT and CDR2 as YYEEEE. This CDR3 contains 15 residues. The CDR3 DNA reads TGTGCCAGCAGCCCGGGCCAGGTCCTGGGGGAGACCCAGTACTTC. Protein product: CASSPGQVLGETQYF.

The chain has TRBV7-8 and TRBJ1-1; D gene ambiguous. Trimming stripped 3 bases from V and 7 bases from J, with 12 bases between. There are 13 residues in the CDR3. In germline, CDR1 is SGHVS, CDR2 FQNEAQ. CDR3 amino acids: CASSFGQSSEAFF. The CDR3, as DNA: TGTGCCAGCAGCTTTGGCCAGTCGAGTGAAGCTTTCTTT.

This clonotype was counted many times. The CDR3 reads CASSSTAGRSTGELFF. The CDR3 nucleotides read TGTGCCAGCAGCTCAACTGCGGGCAGGAGCACCGGGGAGCTGTTTTTT. V gene TRBV7-8 combines with J gene TRBJ2-2; a possible D gene is TRBD2 (5 bases). The V gene lost 4 bases and the J gene lost 4 bases, with 16 bases spanning the gap. CDR1 SGHVS and CDR2 FQNEAQ come from the germline V gene. The CDR3 contains 16 residues.

This clonotype was recorded many times. The chain is built from TRBV25-1 and TRBJ1-1, with 8 bases aligning to TRBD1. CDR3 length equals 12 residues. Per germline, CDR1 MGHDK and CDR2 SYGVNS. V shed 5 bases, J shed 13 bases, and the junction held 9 bases outside the gene matches. The CDR3 loop reads CASSTSGGGGFF. The CDR3 DNA reads TGTGCCAGCAGTACATCAGGGGGCGGTGGTTTCTTT.

A remark on this clonotype: The conserved final phenylalanine or tryptophan is absent from the CDR3, which likely points to a read error. The J gene is TRBJ1-1, the V gene TRBV7-3; no reliable D call. Looked up from germline, CDR1 is SGHTA and CDR2 is FQGTGA. This CDR3 has 13 amino acids. V was trimmed by 5 bases and J by 4 bases, leaving 11 bases between them. The CDR3 bases are TGTGCCAGCAGCCTCTACATGAGCACTGAAGCTTTCGTT. Translating it yields CASSLYMSTEAFV.

This clonotype ranks as medium-sized. This sequence joins TRBV10-1 and TRBJ2-3; 13 nucleotides align to TRBD2. The V segment lost 5 bases and the J segment 4 bases; nucleotides outside the gene matches: 3. The CDR3 is 15 amino acids. CDR1 and CDR2 from the germline V gene are WNHNN and SYGVQD (reference sequence). The CDR3 reads CASSLLAGGPDTQYF. CDR3 bases: TGCGCCAGCAGTCTACTAGCGGGAGGGCCAGATACGCAGTATTTT.

This clonotype was recorded many times. The V gene is TRBV2, the J gene TRBJ2-4; TRBD2 matches 8 bases. The germline V gene encodes CDR1 SNHLY and CDR2 FYNNEI. Germline trimming cut 6 bases from V and 6 bases from J; bases unmatched to any gene: 22. The CDR3 consists of 19 residues. CDR3 region: CASSVPQSGGLDSLNIQYF. The CDR3 coding sequence is TGTGCCAGCAGCGTCCCTCAAAGCGGGGGCCTTGACAGCCTAAACATTCAGTACTTC.

The chain combines TRBV29-1 with TRBJ2-7, with 9 bases aligning to TRBD1. Germline V lookup: CDR1 SQVTM, CDR2 ANQGSEA. The CDR3 sequence is 15 residues long. Trimming took 8 bases from V and 1 from J; bases not matched to a gene: 12. This CDR3 is CSRRGDRVSSYEQYF. The CDR3 nucleotides are TGCAGCCGACGGGGGGACAGGGTTTCGTCCTACGAGCAGTACTTC.

This clonotype was seen at least ten times. The chain is built from TRBV28 and TRBJ1-1; 7 bases match TRBD1. V was clipped by 2 bases and J by 5 bases; unmatched bases: 11. Germline V gives CDR1 MDHEN, CDR2 SYDVKM. CDR3 size: 16 residues. CDR3 residues: CASSLIQIGGITEAFF. CDR3 DNA: TGTGCCAGCAGTTTAATACAAATAGGGGGCATTACTGAAGCTTTCTTT.

This rearrangement joins TRBV24-1 to TRBJ1-5; D gene uncertain. The CDR3 is 12 residues long. Germline assignment: CDR1 KGHDR and CDR2 SFDVKD. V was shortened by 9 bases and J by 4 bases, with 9 bases between the two germline ends. The chain's CDR3 is CATSVTNQPQHF. The CDR3 nucleotides are TGTGCCACCTCGGTTACGAATCAGCCCCAGCATTTT.

The chain employs TRBV7-3 and TRBJ2-7, with D perhaps matching TRBD1 (6 bases). V lost 3 bases and J 3 bases, leaving 18 bases between the germline ends. Germline CDR1 SGHTA, CDR2 FQGTGA. This CDR3 spans 16 amino acids. This CDR3 is CASSFTHRDTVYEQYF. The CDR3 nucleotides are TGTGCCAGCAGCTTCACTCACCGGGACACTGTCTACGAGCAGTACTTC.

Note on this clonotype: A much more abundant neighbour one base away suggests this may be a read error. Since the CDR3 does not end with the conserved phenylalanine or tryptophan, this likely comes from a read error. The chain combines TRBV10-3 with TRBJ2-5, with TRBD2 matching 10 bases. The CDR3 loop spans 16 amino acids. CDR1 ENHRY and CDR2 SYGVKD come from the germline V gene. Unmatched junction bases numbered 13, after V lost 9 bases and J lost 3 bases. The CDR3 reads CAIGNSGTSVKETQYL. CDR3 sequence (DNA): TGTGCCATTGGTAATTCCGGGACTAGCGTCAAAGAGACCCAGTACCTC.

The chain is built from TRBV9 and TRBJ2-2; TRBD1 matches 9 bases. This CDR3 contains 15 residues. The J segment lost 5 bases and the V segment lost 1 base, leaving 3 bases of the junction unmatched. Per the germline V gene, CDR1 is SGDLS and CDR2 is YYNGEE. Here the CDR3 reads CASSVLTGGTGELFF. Here the CDR3 DNA reads TGTGCCAGCAGCGTACTGACAGGGGGAACCGGGGAGCTGTTTTTT.